The T cell receptor beta chain described here comes from a study of blood T cell repertoires in COVID-19. Turning to the study itself: T cells, B-cell-depleted T cells, or PBMCs supplied cDNA or gDNA.

Study processing details: The authors estimated nucleated cell counts from reference gene primer amplification. The assay was immunoSEQ multiplex PCR, and TCRdb's table has in-frame clones only and misses some. V and J calls and clone size are as listed in that table; D and trimming were resolved from the DNA. This sample yields around 220,000 clones, of which about nine tenths are seen a single time; nearly 6.5% belongs to the top ten. The germline V gene encodes CDR1 MNHEY and CDR2 SVGAGI. The CDR3 loop spans 11 amino acids. Trimming removed 6 bases from V and 4 bases from J, with 7 bases in between. In assigning cohorts, the study relied on participant-reported clinical history.

The TCR originated in a woman in her twenties or thirties with acute COVID-19. The rearrangement uses TRBV6-5 and TRBJ2-7; D unclear. The specimen was PBMCs or T cells enriched from blood (not recorded which). This CDR3 is CASRQSYEQYF. Written as DNA, the CDR3 is TGTGCCAGCAGACAGAGTTACGAGCAGTACTTC.